This TCR beta chain was observed in a study of identical twins. Study outcomes and limitations: For cord blood, abundant beta clonotypes had fewer insertions, unlike memory repertoires, which showed none.

Germline assignment: CDR1 DFQATT and CDR2 SNEGSKA (reference sequence). The CDR3 has 13 residues. Trimming pared 1 base from V and 2 bases from J, leaving 7 bases between. On this clonotype: Its antigen is currently unknown. This may arise from a read error, as a much more abundant clone is one base away.

TCRdb fed the 5' RACE reads into MiXCR, producing one record per CDR3 protein. This sample has approximately 1.8 million distinct CDR3 sequences, with around 33% found just once. Input material: cord blood. This receptor was taken from a newborn girl in good health. This rearrangement joins TRBV20-1 to TRBJ2-3; no clear D gene. CDR3 in DNA: TGCAGTGCTAGAGCGGAGACCACAGATACGCAGTATTTT. It encodes CSARAETTDTQYF.